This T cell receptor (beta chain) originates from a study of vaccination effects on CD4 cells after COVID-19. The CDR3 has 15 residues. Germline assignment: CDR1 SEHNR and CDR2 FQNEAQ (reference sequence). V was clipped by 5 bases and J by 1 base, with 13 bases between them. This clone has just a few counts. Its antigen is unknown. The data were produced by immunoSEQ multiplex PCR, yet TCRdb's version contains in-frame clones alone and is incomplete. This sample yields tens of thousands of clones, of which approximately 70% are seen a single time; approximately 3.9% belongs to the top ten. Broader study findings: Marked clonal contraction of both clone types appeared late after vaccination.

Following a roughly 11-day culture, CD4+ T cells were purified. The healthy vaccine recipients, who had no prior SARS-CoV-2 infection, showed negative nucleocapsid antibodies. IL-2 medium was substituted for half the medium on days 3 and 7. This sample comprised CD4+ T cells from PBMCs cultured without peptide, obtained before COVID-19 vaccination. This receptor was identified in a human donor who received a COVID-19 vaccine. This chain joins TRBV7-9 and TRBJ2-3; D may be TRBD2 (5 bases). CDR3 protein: CASSPFSVGTDTQYF. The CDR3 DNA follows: TGTGCCAGCAGCCCCTTTAGCGTTGGCACAGATACGCAGTATTTT.